Below, 27 T cell receptor beta chains from the same sample are listed, as sequenced in a study of a mutant IDH1 vaccine in newly diagnosed glioma. As to time point: baseline, week 1 (first vaccination visit). Treatment specified: pre-vaccination baseline after standard-of-care therapy. The table came from immunoSEQ multiplex PCR; TCRdb's copy has only in-frame clones and leaves some out. The sample records 70,000 to 100,000 clones, around 79% being singletons. Source: PBMCs, taken from a glioma patient treated with radiotherapy, temozolomide or both. These receptor sequences come from a man aged 35 to 55 with glioma. Some clones in this sample may be carry-over from other donors' samples.

This clone was seen once. The rearrangement uses TRBV19 and TRBJ2-1; possible D gene TRBD2, 6 bases. The CDR3 has 15 amino acids. Germline loops: CDR1 LNHDA, CDR2 SQIVND (reference sequence). The V gene lost 0 bases and the J gene lost 3 bases, with 9 bases spanning the gap. CDR3 coding DNA: TGTGCCAGTAGTATAGACGCGGGGCACTACAATGAGCAGTTCTTC. Translated: CASSIDAGHYNEQFF.

This chain uses TRBV9 with TRBJ2-5; D assignment may be TRBD1 or TRBD2 (5 bases each). The CDR3 is made up of 16 amino acids. Germline-derived CDR1 and CDR2 are SGDLS and YYNGEE. The V and J ends lost 0 bases and 5 bases respectively, with 17 bases between them. CDR3 region: CASSVGSSPGPETQYF. CDR3 DNA: TGTGCCAGCAGCGTAGGATCCAGCCCGGGGCCGGAGACCCAGTACTTC.

CDR3 residues: CASSQGTGFNNEQFF. The CDR3 DNA reads TGTGCCAGCAGCCAAGGGACAGGGTTTAACAATGAGCAGTTCTTC. V is TRBV4-2 and J is TRBJ2-1; 8 positions agree with TRBD1. Trimming took 1 base from V and 5 from J; bases not matched to a gene: 4. From germline, CDR1 is LGHNA and CDR2 YNFKEQ. This CDR3 contains 15 residues.

V and J are TRBV5-6 and TRBJ2-3; 7 nucleotides match TRBD1. CDR3 length: 14 amino acids. Germline CDR1 and CDR2: SGHDT and YYEEEE. V dropped 0 bases and J dropped 4; count of bases not matched to a gene: 2. The CDR3 loop is CASSLGQGADTQYF. DNA for the CDR3: TGTGCCAGCAGCTTGGGGCAGGGGGCAGATACGCAGTATTTT.

The chain has TRBV13 and TRBJ1-4; D is ambiguous. The V end was cut by 3 bases, the J end by 3 bases, with 5 bases between. Germline loops: CDR1 PRHDT, CDR2 FYEKMQ (reference sequence). CDR3 length: 13 residues. The CDR3 region is CASSFQANEKLFF. CDR3 nucleotide sequence: TGTGCCAGCAGCTTCCAGGCTAATGAAAAACTGTTTTTT. Full variable domain (remainder filled in from reference TRBV13 and TRBJ1-4): AAGVIQSPRHLIKEKRETATLKCYPIPRHDTVYWYQQGPGQDPQFLISFYEKMQSDKGSIPDRFSAQQFSDYHSELNMSSLELGDSALYFCASSFQANEKLFFGSGTQLSVL.

CDR3 loop: CASSYRPFSGYTF. The CDR3, as DNA: TGTGCCAGCAGTTACCGTCCCTTTTCCGGCTACACCTTC. J is TRBJ1-2 and V is TRBV6-5; the D is unclear. Germline CDR1 is MNHEY and CDR2 is SVGAGI. With 2 bases removed from V and 8 bases from J, the gap between germline ends came to 12 bases. This CDR3 comprises 13 residues.

The rearrangement links TRBV9 to TRBJ1-2, with a tentative D call TRBD1 (5 bases). Trimming took off 0 bases at V and 5 bases at J, with 11 bases between the two ends. Germline V gene sequence: CDR1 SGDLS, CDR2 YYNGEE. The CDR3 loop spans 14 amino acids. CDR3 sequence: CASSVGPDSYGYTF. The CDR3 DNA reads TGTGCCAGCAGCGTAGGCCCAGACAGTTATGGCTACACCTTC.

This chain joins TRBV5-1 and TRBJ2-3, with 8 bases fitting TRBD1. V was clipped by 3 bases and J by 5 bases; unmatched bases: 5. This CDR3 comprises 14 residues. Germline V lookup: CDR1 SGHRS, CDR2 YFSETQ. CDR3: CASSWGQDQDTQYF. For the CDR3, the DNA is TGCGCCAGCAGCTGGGGACAGGATCAAGATACGCAGTATTTT.

This clone appeared once. The chain is built from TRBV6-6 and TRBJ1-6; D is unresolved. The CDR3 covers 13 residues. CDR1 MNHNY and CDR2 SVGAGI come from the germline V gene (reference sequence). V was pared by 7 bases and J by 11 bases, with 15 bases between. In DNA, the CDR3 is TGTGCCAGCACCACAAGCGGGTTTGCACCCCTCCACTTT. Translation gives CASTTSGFAPLHF.

The chain is built from TRBV5-6 and TRBJ2-5; 11 bases are shared with TRBD2. There are 15 residues in the CDR3. Germline lookup yields CDR1 SGHDT and CDR2 YYEEEE. The junction had 5 bases not matched to a gene; V was cut back by 3 bases and J by 4 bases. CDR3 sequence (DNA): TGTGCCAGCAGCTACCGACTAGCGGGGACAGAGACCCAGTACTTC. Its translation: CASSYRLAGTETQYF.

This sequence joins TRBV4-1 and TRBJ2-3, with 7 bases fitting TRBD2. Germline V gene data show CDR1 as MGHRA and CDR2 as YSYEKL. With V trimmed by 4 bases and J by 3 bases, 7 bases remained unmatched. The CDR3 contains 15 residues. The CDR3 bases are TGCGCCAGCAGCCTGGACGGGGGGTGGACAGATACGCAGTATTTT. This translates into CASSLDGGWTDTQYF.

This chain uses TRBV4-2 with TRBJ2-2; 10 positions match TRBD2. The CDR3 spans 17 residues. V lost 4 bases to trimming and J lost 4 bases; unmatched junction nucleotides: 9. Germline V lookup: CDR1 LGHNA, CDR2 YNFKEQ. The CDR3 protein is CASSRGLAGVLTGELFF. CDR3 nucleotides: TGTGCCAGCAGCCGCGGGCTAGCGGGGGTTCTCACCGGGGAGCTGTTTTTT.

This rearrangement joins TRBV6-5 to TRBJ1-1; D unclear. V shed 2 bases and J shed 5 bases, with 15 bases lying between them. This CDR3 is 15 amino acids long. Germline V lookup: CDR1 MNHEY, CDR2 SVGAGI. The CDR3 DNA reads as TGTGCCAGCAGTTACGCAGGCGCCATGAGGACTGAAGCTTTCTTT. This sequence encodes CASSYAGAMRTEAFF.

V usage is TRBV6-5 and J usage is TRBJ2-7, with D perhaps TRBD2 (5 bases). From germline, CDR1 is MNHEY and CDR2 SVGAGI. The CDR3 totals 14 residues. Deletions cut 0 bases from V and 2 bases from J, with 8 bases between. In DNA, the CDR3 is TGTGCCAGCAGTTACTCCACTAGTGCCTACGAGCAGTACTTC. Amino acid sequence: CASSYSTSAYEQYF.

The chain combines TRBV6-1 with TRBJ2-2; 9 bases match TRBD1. This CDR3 has 16 residues. From germline, CDR1 is MNHNS and CDR2 SASEGT. Unmatched junction bases numbered 5, after V lost 3 bases and J lost 3 bases. CDR3 protein: CASSDGQGPYTGELFF. The CDR3 nucleotides are TGTGCCAGCAGTGACGGACAGGGGCCCTACACCGGGGAGCTGTTTTTT.

The genes are TRBV7-2 and TRBJ1-5, with 10 bases aligning to TRBD1. Trimming removed 5 bases from V and 1 base from J; junction bases left unmatched: 5. This CDR3 region has 16 residues. Germline values: CDR1 SGHTA, CDR2 FQGNSA. CDR3 loop: CASSARDRGSNQPQHF. Written as DNA, the CDR3 is TGTGCCAGCAGCGCCCGGGACAGGGGAAGCAATCAGCCCCAGCATTTT.

This clone has a single count. This chain links TRBV19 with TRBJ2-7; the D gene is possibly TRBD1 (6 bases). CDR1 is LNHDA and CDR2 is SQIVND in the germline V gene (reference sequence). This CDR3 is 14 amino acids long. V lost 5 bases and J 4 bases, leaving 15 bases between the germline ends. CDR3 sequence: CASSWTAGEYEQYF. DNA for the CDR3: TGTGCCAGTAGTTGGACAGCCGGGGAATACGAGCAGTACTTC.

V usage is TRBV6-5 and J usage is TRBJ2-1; D might be TRBD1 or TRBD2, each matching 7 bases. The CDR3 sequence is 15 residues long. From germline, CDR1 is MNHEY and CDR2 SVGAGI. V lost 6 bases to trimming and J lost 4 bases, with 16 bases between them. The CDR3 loop is CASRGGQGVYNEQFF. The CDR3, as DNA: TGTGCCAGCAGGGGGGGGCAGGGGGTTTACAATGAGCAGTTCTTC.

V is TRBV21-1 and J is TRBJ1-1; the table's D call, TRBD1, was not checked against the DNA. TRBV21-1 is a pseudogene locus. This CDR3 region has 15 residues. CDR3 protein: CASSLRQEMNTEAFF. The CDR3 DNA reads as TGTGCCAGCAGCCTACGACAGGAGATGAACACTGAAGCTTTCTTT.

The J gene is TRBJ1-2, the V gene TRBV30, with TRBD1 matching 7 bases. This CDR3 has 17 amino acids. Unmatched junction bases numbered 19, after V lost 5 bases and J lost 4 bases. Per germline, CDR1 GTSNPN and CDR2 SVGIG (reference sequence). The CDR3 region has the DNA TGTGCCTGGCGGACAGGCCTCTCGCACTGGGAGGTCTATGGCTACACCTTC. As protein: CAWRTGLSHWEVYGYTF.

The rearrangement joins TRBV4-1 to TRBJ2-7; D is possibly TRBD1 (6 bases). The length of the CDR3 is 16 residues. Between the trimmed V and J ends, which lost 1 base and 3 bases, there was a span of 16 bases. The V gene's germline CDR1 is MGHRA and CDR2 YSYEKL. CDR3 coding DNA: TGCGCCAGCAGCCAAGGGGACGGGACAAGACGCTACGAGCAGTACTTC. This translates into CASSQGDGTRRYEQYF.

V gene TRBV7-2 combines with J gene TRBJ1-1, with 8 bases matching TRBD1. Germline assignment: CDR1 SGHTA and CDR2 FQGNSA. The CDR3 has 14 residues. V gave up 5 bases and J gave up 4 bases; unmatched junction bases: 6. In nucleotides, the CDR3 is TGTGCCAGCAGCCCAGGACAGGGAGGCACTGAAGCTTTCTTT. This gives the protein CASSPGQGGTEAFF.

The gene calls are TRBV6-5 and TRBJ1-4; no clear D. CDR1 and CDR2 (germline): MNHEY, SVGAGI. The V and J ends lost 8 bases and 0 bases respectively, with 13 bases between them. This CDR3 comprises 15 residues. The CDR3 sequence: CASAYDGSTNEKLFF. The CDR3 nucleotides read TGTGCCAGCGCCTATGACGGATCAACTAATGAAAAACTGTTTTTT.

V gene TRBV20-1 combines with J gene TRBJ1-2; D ambiguous. The CDR3 has 11 amino acids. Trimming removed 6 bases from V and 6 bases from J, with 11 bases in between. Germline values: CDR1 DFQATT, CDR2 SNEGSKA (reference sequence). The CDR3 DNA is TGCAGTGCCCGGAATCTCGATGGCTACACCTTC. Translation: CSARNLDGYTF.

There are a few counts of this clone. The V gene is TRBV5-4, the J gene TRBJ1-6; D remains unclear. The CDR3 totals 17 residues. Trimming took off 0 bases at V and 0 bases at J, with 10 bases between the two ends. Germline CDR1 and CDR2: SGHNT and YYREEE (reference sequence). The CDR3 loop reads CASSLGTAGSYNSPLHF. The CDR3, as DNA: TGTGCCAGCAGCTTGGGGACCGCCGGCTCCTATAATTCACCCCTCCACTTT. The whole variable domain, filled in from reference TRBV5-4 and TRBJ1-6, reads ETGVTQSPTHLIKTRGQQVTLRCSSQSGHNTVSWYQQALGQGPQFIFQYYREEENGRGNFPPRFSGLQFPNYSSELNVNALELDDSALYLCASSLGTAGSYNSPLHFGNGTRLTVT.

J is TRBJ2-5 and V is TRBV7-2; tentative D call: TRBD1 (6 bases). With 6 bases removed from V and 6 bases from J, the gap between germline ends came to 14 bases. Germline CDR1 is SGHTA and CDR2 is FQGNSA. This CDR3 spans 13 amino acids. CDR3 coding DNA: TGTGCCAGCAGACCTCCGGGACAAAAGACCCAGTACTTC. Translation gives CASRPPGQKTQYF.

The V call is TRBV10-2, the J call TRBJ2-5; the match to TRBD2 covers 7 bases. Germline-derived CDR1 and CDR2 are WSHSY and SAAADI. The CDR3 contains 14 residues. V dropped 6 bases and J dropped 1; count of bases not matched to a gene: 5. The CDR3 nucleotides read TGCGCCAGCAGAAATAGCGGGCGCCAAGAGACCCAGTACTTC. This sequence encodes CASRNSGRQETQYF.